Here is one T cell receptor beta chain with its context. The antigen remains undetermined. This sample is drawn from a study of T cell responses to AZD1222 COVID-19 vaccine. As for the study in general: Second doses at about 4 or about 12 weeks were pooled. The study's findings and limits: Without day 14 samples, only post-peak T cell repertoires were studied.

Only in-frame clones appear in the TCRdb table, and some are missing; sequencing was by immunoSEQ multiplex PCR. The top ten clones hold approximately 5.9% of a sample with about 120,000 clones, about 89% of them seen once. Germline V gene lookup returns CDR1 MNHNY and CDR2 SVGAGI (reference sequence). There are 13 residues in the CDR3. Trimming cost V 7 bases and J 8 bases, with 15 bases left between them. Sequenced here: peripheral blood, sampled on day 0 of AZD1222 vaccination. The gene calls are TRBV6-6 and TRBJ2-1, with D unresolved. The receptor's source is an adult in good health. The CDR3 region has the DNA TGTGCCAGCAACTCCATGGGTAACGATGAGCAGTTCTTC. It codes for CASNSMGNDEQFF.